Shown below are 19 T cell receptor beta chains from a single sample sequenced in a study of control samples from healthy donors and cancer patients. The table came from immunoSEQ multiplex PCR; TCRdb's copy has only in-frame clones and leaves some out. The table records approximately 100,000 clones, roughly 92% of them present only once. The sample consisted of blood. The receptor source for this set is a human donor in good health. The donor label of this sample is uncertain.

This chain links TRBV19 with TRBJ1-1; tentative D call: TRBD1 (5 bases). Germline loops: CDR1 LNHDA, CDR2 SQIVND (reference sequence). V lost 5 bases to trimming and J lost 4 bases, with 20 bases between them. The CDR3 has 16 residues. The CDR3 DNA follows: TGTGCCAGTAGTTTTCGAAGAGGGGATTCGATCACTGAAGCTTTCTTT. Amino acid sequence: CASSFRRGDSITEAFF.

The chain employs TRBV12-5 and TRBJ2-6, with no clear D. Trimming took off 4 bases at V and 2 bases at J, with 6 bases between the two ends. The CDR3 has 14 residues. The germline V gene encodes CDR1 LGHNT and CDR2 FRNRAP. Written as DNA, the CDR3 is TGTGCTAGTGGTTATTACCCTGGGGCCAACGTCCTGACTTTC. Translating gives CASGYYPGANVLTF.

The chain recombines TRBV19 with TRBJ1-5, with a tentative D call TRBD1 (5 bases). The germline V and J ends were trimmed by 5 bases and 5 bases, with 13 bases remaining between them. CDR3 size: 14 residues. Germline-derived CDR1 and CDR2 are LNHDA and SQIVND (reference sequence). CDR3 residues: CASSLTDRYQPQHF. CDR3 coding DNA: TGTGCCAGTAGTCTTACCGACAGATATCAGCCCCAGCATTTT. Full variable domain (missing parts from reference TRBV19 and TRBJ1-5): DGGITQSPKYLFRKEGQNVTLSCEQNLNHDAMYWYRQDPGQGLRLIYYSQIVNDFQKGDIAEGYSVSREKKESFPLTVTSAQKNPTAFYLCASSLTDRYQPQHFGDGTRLSIL.

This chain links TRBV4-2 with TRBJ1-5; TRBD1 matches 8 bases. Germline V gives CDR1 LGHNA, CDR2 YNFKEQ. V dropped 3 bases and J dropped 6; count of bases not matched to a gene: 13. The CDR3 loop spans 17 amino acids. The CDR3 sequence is CASSQNQGQGGIQPQHF. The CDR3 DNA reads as TGTGCCAGCAGCCAGAACCAAGGACAGGGAGGCATTCAGCCCCAGCATTTT.

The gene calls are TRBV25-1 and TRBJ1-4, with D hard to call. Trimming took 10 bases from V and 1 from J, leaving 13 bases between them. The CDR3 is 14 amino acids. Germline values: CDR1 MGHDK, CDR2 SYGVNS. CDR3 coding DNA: TGTGCCACCCTGGCTGCAGGAACTAATGAAAAACTGTTTTTT. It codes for CATLAAGTNEKLFF.

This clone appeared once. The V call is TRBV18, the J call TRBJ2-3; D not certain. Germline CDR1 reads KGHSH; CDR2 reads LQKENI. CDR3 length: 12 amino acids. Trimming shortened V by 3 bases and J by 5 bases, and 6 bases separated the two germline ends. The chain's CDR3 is CASSPGGDTQYF. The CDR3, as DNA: TGTGCCAGCTCACCTGGTGGAGATACGCAGTATTTT.

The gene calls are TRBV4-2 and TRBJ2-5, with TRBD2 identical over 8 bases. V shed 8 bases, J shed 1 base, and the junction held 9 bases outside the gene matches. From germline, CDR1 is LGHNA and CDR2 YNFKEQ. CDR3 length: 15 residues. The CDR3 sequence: CASAWRGGPQETQYF. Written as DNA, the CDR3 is TGTGCCAGCGCGTGGCGCGGGGGGCCCCAAGAGACCCAGTACTTC.

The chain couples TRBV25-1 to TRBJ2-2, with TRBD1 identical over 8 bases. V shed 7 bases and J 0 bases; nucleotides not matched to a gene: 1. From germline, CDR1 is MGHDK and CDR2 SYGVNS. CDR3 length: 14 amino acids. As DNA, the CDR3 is TGTGCCAGCACGGGACAGGCGAACACCGGGGAGCTGTTTTTT. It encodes CASTGQANTGELFF. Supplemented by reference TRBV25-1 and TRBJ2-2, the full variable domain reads EADIYQTPRYLVIGTGKKITLECSQTMGHDKMYWYQQDPGMELHLIHYSYGVNSTEKGDLSSESTVSRIRTEHFPLTLESARPSHTSQYLCASTGQANTGELFFGEGSRLTVL.

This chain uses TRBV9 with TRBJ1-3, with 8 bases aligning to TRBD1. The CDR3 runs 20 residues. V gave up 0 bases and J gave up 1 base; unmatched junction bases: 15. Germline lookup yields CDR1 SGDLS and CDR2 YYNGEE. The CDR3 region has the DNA TGTGCCAGCAGCGTAGCTACGTGGACAGGGTCGAAAGATTCTGGAAACACCATATATTTT. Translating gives CASSVATWTGSKDSGNTIYF.

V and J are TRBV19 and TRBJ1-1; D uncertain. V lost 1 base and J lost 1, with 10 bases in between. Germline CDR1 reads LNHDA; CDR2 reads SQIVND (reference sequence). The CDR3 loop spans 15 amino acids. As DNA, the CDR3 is TGTGCCAGTAGTATAGTGATCGACCCGAACACTGAAGCTTTCTTT. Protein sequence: CASSIVIDPNTEAFF.

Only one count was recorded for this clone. The CDR3: CASGQIGSYEQYF. In nucleotides, the CDR3 is TGTGCCAGCGGACAAATTGGCTCCTACGAGCAGTACTTC. This chain joins TRBV5-6 and TRBJ2-7; perhaps TRBD1 as D (5 bases). The CDR3 spans 13 residues. Germline CDR1 is SGHDT and CDR2 is YYEEEE. The ends were cut back, 7 bases at V and 0 bases at J, with 11 bases in the middle. Using reference TRBV5-6 and TRBJ2-7 for the parts outside the CDR3, the full variable domain is DAGVTQSPTHLIKTRGQQVTLRCSPKSGHDTVSWYQQALGQGPQFIFQYYEEEERQRGNFPDRFSGHQFPNYSSELNVNALLLGDSALYLCASGQIGSYEQYFGPGTRLTVT.

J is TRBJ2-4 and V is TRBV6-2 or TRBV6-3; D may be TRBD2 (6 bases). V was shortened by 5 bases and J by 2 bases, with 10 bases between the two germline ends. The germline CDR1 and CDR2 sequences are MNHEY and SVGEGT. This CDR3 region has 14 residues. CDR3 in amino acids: CASSRLDTKNIQYF. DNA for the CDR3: TGTGCCAGCAGTCGACTAGATACCAAAAACATTCAGTACTTC.

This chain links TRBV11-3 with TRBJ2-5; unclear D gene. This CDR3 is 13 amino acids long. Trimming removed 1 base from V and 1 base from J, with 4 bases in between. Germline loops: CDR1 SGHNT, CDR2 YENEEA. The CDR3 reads CASSLGGQETQYF. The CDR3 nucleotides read TGTGCCAGCAGCTTAGGTGGCCAAGAGACCCAGTACTTC.

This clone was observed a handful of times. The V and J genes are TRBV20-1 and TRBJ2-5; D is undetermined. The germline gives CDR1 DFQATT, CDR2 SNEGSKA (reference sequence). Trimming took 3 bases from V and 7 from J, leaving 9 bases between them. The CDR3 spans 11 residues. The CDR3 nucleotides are TGCAGTGCTAGCAGTCCGGGGACCCAGTACTTC. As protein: CSASSPGTQYF.

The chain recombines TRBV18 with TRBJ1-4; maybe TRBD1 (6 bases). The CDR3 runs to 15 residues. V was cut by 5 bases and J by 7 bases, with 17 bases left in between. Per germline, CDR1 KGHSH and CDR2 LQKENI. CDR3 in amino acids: CASSSNREGGEKLFF. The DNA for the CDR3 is TGTGCCAGCTCATCGAACAGGGAAGGCGGTGAAAAACTGTTTTTT.

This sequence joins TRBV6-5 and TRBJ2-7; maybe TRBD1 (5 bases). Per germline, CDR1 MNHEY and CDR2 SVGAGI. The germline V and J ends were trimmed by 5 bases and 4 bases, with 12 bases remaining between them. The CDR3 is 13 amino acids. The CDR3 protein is CASSHRSQYEQYV. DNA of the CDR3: TGTGCCAGCAGTCACAGGTCTCAGTACGAGCAGTACGTC.

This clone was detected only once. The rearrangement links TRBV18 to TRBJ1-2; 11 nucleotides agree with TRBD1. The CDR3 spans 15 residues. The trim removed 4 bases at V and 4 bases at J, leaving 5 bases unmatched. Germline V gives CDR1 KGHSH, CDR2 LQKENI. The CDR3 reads CASSRGQGDIYGYTF. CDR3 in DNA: TGTGCCAGCTCACGGGGACAGGGGGATATCTATGGCTACACCTTC.

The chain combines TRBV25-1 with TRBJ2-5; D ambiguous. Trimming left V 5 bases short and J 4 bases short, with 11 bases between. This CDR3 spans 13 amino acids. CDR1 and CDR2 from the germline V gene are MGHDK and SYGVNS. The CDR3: CASSKDIGETQYF. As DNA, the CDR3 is TGTGCCAGCAGTAAAGACATCGGAGAGACCCAGTACTTC.

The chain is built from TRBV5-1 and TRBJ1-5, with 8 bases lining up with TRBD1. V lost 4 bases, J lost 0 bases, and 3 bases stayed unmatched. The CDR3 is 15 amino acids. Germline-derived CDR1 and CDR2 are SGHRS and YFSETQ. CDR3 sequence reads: CASSEQGDSNQPQHF. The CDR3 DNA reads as TGCGCCAGCAGCGAACAGGGGGATAGCAATCAGCCCCAGCATTTT.